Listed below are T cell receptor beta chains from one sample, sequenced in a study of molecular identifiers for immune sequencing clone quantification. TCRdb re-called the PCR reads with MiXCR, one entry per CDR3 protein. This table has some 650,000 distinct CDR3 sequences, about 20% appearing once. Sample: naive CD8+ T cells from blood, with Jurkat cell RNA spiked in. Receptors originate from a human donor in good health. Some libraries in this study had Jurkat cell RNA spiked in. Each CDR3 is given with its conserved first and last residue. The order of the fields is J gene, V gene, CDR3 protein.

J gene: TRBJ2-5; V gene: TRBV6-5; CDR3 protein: CASSQENGQPQETQYF
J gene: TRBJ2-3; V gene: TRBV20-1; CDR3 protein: CSAREPSTDTQYF
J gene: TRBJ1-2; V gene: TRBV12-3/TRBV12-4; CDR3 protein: CASRSLDYYGYTF
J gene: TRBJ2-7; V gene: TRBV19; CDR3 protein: CASSIALGGTGAYEQYF
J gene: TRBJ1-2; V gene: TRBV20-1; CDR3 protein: CSALHMGVYGYTF
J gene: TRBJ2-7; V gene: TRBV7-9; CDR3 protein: CASSMGSTYEQYF
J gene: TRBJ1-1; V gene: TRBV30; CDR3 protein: CAWSWTGQGMTEAFF
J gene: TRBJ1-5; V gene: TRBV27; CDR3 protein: CASSFVVDVSNQPQHF
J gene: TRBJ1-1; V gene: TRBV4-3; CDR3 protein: CASSQDNRPSKAEAFF
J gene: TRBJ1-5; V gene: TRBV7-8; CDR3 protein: CASSPGQGTQPQHF
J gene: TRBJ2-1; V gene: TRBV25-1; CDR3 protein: CASSGSEQFF
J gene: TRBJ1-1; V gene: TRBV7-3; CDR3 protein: CASWGGTEAFF
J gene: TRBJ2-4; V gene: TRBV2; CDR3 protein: CASSETGGGVRLAKNIQYF
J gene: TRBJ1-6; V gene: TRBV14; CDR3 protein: CASSQGNKPYNSPLHF
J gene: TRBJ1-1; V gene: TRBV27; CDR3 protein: CASSLLGQNTEAFF
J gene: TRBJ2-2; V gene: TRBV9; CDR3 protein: CASSVGGSNAGELFF
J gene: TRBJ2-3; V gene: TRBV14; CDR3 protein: CASSSSLAADTQYF
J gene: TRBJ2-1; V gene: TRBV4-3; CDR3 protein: CASSQDSSGSYNNEQFF
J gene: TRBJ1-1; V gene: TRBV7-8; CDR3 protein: CASSLEVRGSTEAFF
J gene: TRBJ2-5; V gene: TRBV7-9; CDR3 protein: CASSFSGDETQYF
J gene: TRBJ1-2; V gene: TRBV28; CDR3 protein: CASSSRGQVRYGYTF
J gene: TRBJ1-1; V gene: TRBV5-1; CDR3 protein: CASSFEGWGTEAFF
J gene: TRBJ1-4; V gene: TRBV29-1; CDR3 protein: CSVKAENFNEKLFF
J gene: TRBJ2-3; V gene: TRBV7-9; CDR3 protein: CASTGTSYSTDTQYF
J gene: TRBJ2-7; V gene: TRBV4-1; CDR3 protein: CASSQALGGRAYEQYF
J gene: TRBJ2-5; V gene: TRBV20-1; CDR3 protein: CSARAAERYQETQYF
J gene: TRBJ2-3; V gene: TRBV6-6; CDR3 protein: CASEGADTQYF
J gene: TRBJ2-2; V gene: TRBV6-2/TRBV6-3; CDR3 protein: CASSFGPSLGRTGELFF
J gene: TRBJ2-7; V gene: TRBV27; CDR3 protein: CAGSLTSGRAGSYEQYF
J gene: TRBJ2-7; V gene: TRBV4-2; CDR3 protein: CASSQEKFYEQYF
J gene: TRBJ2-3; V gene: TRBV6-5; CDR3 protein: CASRYPGGTGVTDTQYF
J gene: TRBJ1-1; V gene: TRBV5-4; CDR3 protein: CASSLQMNTEAFF
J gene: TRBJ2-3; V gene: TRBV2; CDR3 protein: CASSEVTNTDTQYF
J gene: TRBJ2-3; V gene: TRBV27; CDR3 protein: CASQRGSTDTQYF
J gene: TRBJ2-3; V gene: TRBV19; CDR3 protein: CASRSFSSTDTQYF
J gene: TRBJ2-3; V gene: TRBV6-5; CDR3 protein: CASTLGTASTDTQYF